A single sample is the source of the 17 T cell receptor beta chains below, sequenced in a study of T cell responses to AZD1222 COVID-19 vaccine. Profiling relied on immunoSEQ multiplex PCR, and the TCRdb table lists in-frame clones only, not all of them. The sample yields 150,000 to 200,000 clones, 90% to 95% seen once. The starting material was peripheral blood, obtained on day 0 of AZD1222 vaccination. These receptors came from an adult in good health.

The chain is built from TRBV14 and TRBJ2-3; perhaps TRBD2 as D (6 bases). The CDR3 is 16 residues long. Trimming shortened V by 3 bases and J by 0 bases, and 13 bases separated the two germline ends. Germline V gene sequence: CDR1 SGHDN, CDR2 FVKESK. CDR3 DNA sequence: TGTGCCAGCAGCCAGTATAGCGGAACTAGCACAGATACGCAGTATTTT. It encodes CASSQYSGTSTDTQYF.

The chain employs TRBV14 and TRBJ2-1, with 8 nucleotides matching TRBD2. The CDR3 consists of 16 residues. Germline CDR1 is SGHDN and CDR2 is FVKESK. Trimming took 4 bases from V and 3 from J; bases not matched to a gene: 8. CDR3 amino acids: CASSPRRAGDYNEQFF. DNA for the CDR3: TGTGCCAGCAGCCCCCGACGAGCGGGAGACTACAATGAGCAGTTCTTC.

The chain carries TRBV30 and TRBJ1-4; 8 bases agree with TRBD1. The CDR3 length is 12 residues. The germline CDR1 and CDR2 sequences are GTSNPN and SVGIG (reference sequence). With 7 bases clipped from V and 3 bases from J, the junction kept 1 base outside the gene matches. The CDR3 sequence is CASQGANEKLFF. The CDR3 nucleotides are TGTGCCTCACAGGGGGCTAATGAAAAACTGTTTTTT.

The genes are TRBV5-4 and TRBJ2-7, with unresolved D. Germline CDR1 reads SGHNT; CDR2 reads YYREEE (reference sequence). The V and J ends lost 2 bases and 4 bases respectively, with 16 bases between them. The CDR3 has 15 residues. CDR3 sequence (DNA): TGTGCCAGCAGCTTTGGAAGCGCGGATAGTTACGAGCAGTACTTC. Its protein product is CASSFGSADSYEQYF.

The CDR3 sequence is CASRGTGSSGNTIYF. DNA of the CDR3: TGTGCCAGCAGAGGGACAGGGTCGAGCGGAAACACCATATATTTT. J is TRBJ1-3 and V is TRBV2; 9 nucleotides line up with TRBD1. The trim removed 6 bases at V and 4 bases at J, leaving 7 bases unmatched. CDR1 is SNHLY and CDR2 is FYNNEI in the germline V gene. The CDR3 is 15 residues long.

The chain links TRBV9 to TRBJ1-3, with no clear D. Trimming shortened V by 3 bases and J by 0 bases, and 10 bases separated the two germline ends. The CDR3 loop spans 15 amino acids. Germline V lookup: CDR1 SGDLS, CDR2 YYNGEE. The CDR3 region is CASSDSTSSGNTIYF. CDR3 sequence (DNA): TGTGCCAGCAGCGATAGTACCAGCTCTGGAAACACCATATATTTT. Variable domain in full (rest from reference TRBV9 and TRBJ1-3): DSGVTQTPKHLITATGQRVTLRCSPRSGDLSVYWYQQSLDQGLQFLIQYYNGEERAKGNILERFSAQQFPDLHSELNLSSLELGDSALYFCASSDSTSSGNTIYFGEGSWLTVV.

The chain employs TRBV25-1 and TRBJ2-7; 7 positions match TRBD2. Trimming at V came to 7 bases and at J to 2 bases, leaving 11 bases not matched to a gene. CDR1 and CDR2 from the germline V gene are MGHDK and SYGVNS. This CDR3 is built from 15 residues. The CDR3 coding sequence is TGTGCCAGCAACCTACCAGCGGGAACAACCTACGAGCAGTACTTC. Translation: CASNLPAGTTYEQYF.

The V gene is TRBV7-8, the J gene TRBJ2-1; D is ambiguous. The CDR3 totals 12 residues. V lost 5 bases to trimming and J lost 9 bases, with 11 bases between them. Per the germline V gene, CDR1 is SGHVS and CDR2 is FQNEAQ. CDR3 nucleotides: TGTGCCAGCAGCGATGTAGTGCGTGAGCAGTTCTTC. It specifies CASSDVVREQFF.

The chain recombines TRBV4-1 with TRBJ1-3, with D uncertain. Looked up from germline, CDR1 is MGHRA and CDR2 is YSYEKL. The ends were cut back, 3 bases at V and 0 bases at J, with 9 bases in the middle. This CDR3 contains 15 residues. The CDR3 spells CASSQPISSGNTIYF. The CDR3 DNA is TGCGCCAGCAGCCAGCCTATAAGCTCTGGAAACACCATATATTTT.

The chain is built from TRBV5-8 and TRBJ1-2; D is unclear. This CDR3 spans 12 amino acids. The V end lost 1 base, the J end lost 5 bases, and 6 bases lay between the germline ends. CDR1 SGHTS and CDR2 YDEGEE come from the germline V gene. In DNA, the CDR3 is TGTGCCAGCAGCTTGCTCGCTTATGGCTACACCTTC. The encoded protein is CASSLLAYGYTF.

This chain joins TRBV2 and TRBJ1-1; 9 bases map to TRBD1. J lost 0 bases, V lost 5 bases, and 16 bases had no gene match. This CDR3 has 19 amino acids. Looked up from germline, CDR1 is SNHLY and CDR2 is FYNNEI. CDR3: CASSQWRTGEKVLNTEAFF. The CDR3 nucleotides read TGTGCCAGCAGTCAATGGAGGACAGGGGAGAAGGTGTTGAACACTGAAGCTTTCTTT.

The J gene is TRBJ1-2, the V gene TRBV27, with TRBD1 matching 8 bases. J gave up 8 bases and V 3 bases, and 5 bases lay outside the gene matches. Germline CDR1 and CDR2: MNHEY and SMNVEV (reference sequence). The length of the CDR3 is 13 residues. CDR3 sequence: CASSFGQGGGYTF. In DNA form, the CDR3 reads TGTGCCAGCAGTTTCGGACAGGGTGGAGGCTACACCTTC.

The rearrangement links TRBV19 to TRBJ2-7, with TRBD1 identical over 9 bases. V gave up 5 bases and J gave up 5 bases; unmatched junction bases: 7. The length of the CDR3 is 14 residues. Germline V CDR1 and CDR2: LNHDA, SQIVND (reference sequence). CDR3 in DNA: TGTGCCAGTAGTGCCGGGACAGGGTCCCACGAGCAGTACTTC. Protein product: CASSAGTGSHEQYF.

J is TRBJ2-3 and V is TRBV24-1, with 8 bases identical to TRBD2. Trimming cost V 0 bases and J 4 bases; bases outside gene matches: 5. This CDR3 comprises 16 residues. The germline CDR1 and CDR2 sequences are KGHDR and SFDVKD. The CDR3 DNA follows: TGTGCCACCAGTGATTTGCGAGCGGGAGTCCCAGATACGCAGTATTTT. Its protein is CATSDLRAGVPDTQYF.

The rearrangement joins TRBV7-6 to TRBJ1-1; D not certain. The CDR3 length is 15 residues. The V gene's germline CDR1 is SGHVS and CDR2 FNYEAQ. V was cut by 5 bases and J by 2 bases, with 15 bases left in between. CDR3 sequence (DNA): TGTGCCAGCAGCCGGTCTTACGACGGTAACACTGAAGCTTTCTTT. This gives the protein CASSRSYDGNTEAFF.

Details on this clone: Within the sample, other DNA sequences also encode this same CDR3. The genes are TRBV19 and TRBJ2-3; no clear D. V lost 1 base to trimming and J lost 4 bases, with 3 bases between them. The CDR3 is 12 amino acids. Germline CDR1 is LNHDA and CDR2 is SQIVND (reference sequence). In DNA form, the CDR3 reads TGTGCCAGTAGTATAGGGCCAGATACGCAGTATTTT. Amino acid sequence: CASSIGPDTQYF. The full variable domain, in which reference TRBV19 and TRBJ2-3 provide the parts outside the CDR3, is DGGITQSPKYLFRKEGQNVTLSCEQNLNHDAMYWYRQDPGQGLRLIYYSQIVNDFQKGDIAEGYSVSREKKESFPLTVTSAQKNPTAFYLCASSIGPDTQYFGPGTRLTVL.

The V gene is TRBV27, the J gene TRBJ2-1; no firm D call. The CDR3 spans 15 residues. The V end was cut by 6 bases, the J end by 1 base, with 13 bases between. Germline V gives CDR1 MNHEY, CDR2 SMNVEV (reference sequence). DNA for the CDR3: TGTGCCAGCAGCGTGACAAGCAGATCCTACAATGAGCAGTTCTTC. Amino acid sequence: CASSVTSRSYNEQFF.